This T cell receptor (beta chain) came from a study of low-dose radiotherapy and immunotherapy resistance in tumors (dated by TCRdb to between 2021 and 2024). General notes on the study: In Cohort 1, 0.5 Gy per fraction was delivered every 2 weeks, and a total PTV dose of 6.5 Gy was prescribed. The trial did not randomize participants into treatment groups. Eight patients were included in the translational analysis, namely three from the first dose cohort plus the first five from the second dose cohort. Every two weeks, patients got intravenous cyclophosphamide at 200 mg/m2, given one day ahead of each radiation and immunotherapy administration. Aspirin 300 mg was taken orally once daily by patients for four cycles, starting on cycle 1 day 1. Patients in Cohort 2 were given 1 Gy per fraction every two weeks, for a total of 13 Gy across 26 weeks. Patients were given nivolumab as a 240 mg flat dose every two weeks and ipilimumab at 1 mg/kg every six weeks, with both drugs delivered intravenously.

This clonotype showed up many times. Its antigen specificity is not known. Base qualities are missing; no much larger clone stands one base away. TCRdb names Illumina HiSeq 2500 as the instrument used. First-strand cDNA was synthesized using Superscript III and a set of TRAV- and TRBV-specific primers, so that both TCRalpha and TCRbeta chains were covered. TCRs were amplified with Phusion for approximately 21 PCR cycles, with a constant-region primer paired with the adapter attached to the V primers. Isolated mRNA was amplified with the MessageAmp II aRNA Amplification Kit, using an approximately 17-hour in vitro transcription at 37°C. The Dynabeads mRNA DIRECT Purification Kit was used to isolate the mRNA for TCR sequencing. A second roughly 27-cycle Phusion PCR added indexed Illumina adapters, and products were purified with AMPure XP beads. The original pipeline was this. Using custom Perl scripts, TCR sequences encoding the same protein were pooled, out-of-frame sequences were removed, and the abundance of each clonotype was computed. TCR sequences supported by only a single read were excluded from analysis. The metrics used to describe the repertoires included Shannon entropy, Gini index, clonality, richness, and the frequency of TCRs shared between repertoires. In-frame beta chains were kept once TCRdb had trimmed the public reads at Q25 with fastp and called clones with MiXCR. Each entry is one CDR3 protein sequence, shown with its most common DNA and genes. The authors' filters were not applied to this entry. For this sample the table gives 65,000 to 100,000 distinct CDR3 sequences, of which over 15% were detected only once. 2.8% of the sample comes from the top ten.

The CDR3, cysteine through phenylalanine, is 15 amino acids long. Kept here is only the CDR3 DNA, which spans 45 bases and is read in frame from base 1. Trimming removed 10 bases from V and 2 bases from J; the gene matches leave 10 bases unexplained. Reading the germline V gene (reference sequence) gives CDR1 SGHNT and CDR2 YYREEE. This specimen's time point label, interpreted: before trial treatment. The donors took part in RACIN, a single-arm, phase I, dose-escalation trial that combined nivolumab, ipilimumab, aspirin, low-dose cyclophosphamide and low-dose radiotherapy. To be eligible, a patient needed to have an advanced solid tumor that was TIL-negative.

The sequencing here drew on PBMCs, taken before treatment. The receptor comes from a male donor with prostate cancer. The chain links TRBV5-4 with TRBJ1-2; TRBD1 matches 11 bases in the middle. The base sequence is TGTGCCTCAACCCCCCGGACAGGGGGCAACTATGGCTACACCTTC. It specifies CASTPRTGGNYGYTF.